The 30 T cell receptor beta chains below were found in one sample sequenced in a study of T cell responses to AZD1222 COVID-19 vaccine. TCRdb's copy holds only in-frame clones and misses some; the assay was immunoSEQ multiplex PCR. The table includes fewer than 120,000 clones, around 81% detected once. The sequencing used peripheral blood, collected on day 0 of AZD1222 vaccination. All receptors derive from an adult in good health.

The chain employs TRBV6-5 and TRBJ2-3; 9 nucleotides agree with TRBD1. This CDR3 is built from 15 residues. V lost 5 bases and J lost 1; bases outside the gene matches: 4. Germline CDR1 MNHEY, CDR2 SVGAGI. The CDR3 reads CASSTRTGGTDTQYF. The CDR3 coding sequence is TGTGCCAGCAGTACCCGGACAGGGGGCACAGATACGCAGTATTTT.

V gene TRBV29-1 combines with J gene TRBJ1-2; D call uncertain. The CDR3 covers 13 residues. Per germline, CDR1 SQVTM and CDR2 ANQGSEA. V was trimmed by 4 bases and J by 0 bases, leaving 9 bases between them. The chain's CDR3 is CSVGAGANYGYTF. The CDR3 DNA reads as TGCAGCGTTGGGGCAGGAGCTAACTATGGCTACACCTTC. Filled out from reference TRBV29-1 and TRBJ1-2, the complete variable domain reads SAVISQKPSRDICQRGTSLTIQCQVDSQVTMMFWYRQQPGQSLTLIATANQGSEATYESGFVIDKFPISRPNLTFSTLTVSNMSPEDSSIYLCSVGAGANYGYTFGSGTRLTVV.

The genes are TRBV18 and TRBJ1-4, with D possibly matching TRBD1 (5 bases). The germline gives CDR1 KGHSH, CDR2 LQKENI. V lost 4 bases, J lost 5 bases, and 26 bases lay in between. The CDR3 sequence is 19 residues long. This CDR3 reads CASSLSRDAGYNGNEKLFF. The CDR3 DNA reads TGTGCCAGCTCACTATCACGGGACGCCGGTTATAACGGGAATGAAAAACTGTTTTTT.

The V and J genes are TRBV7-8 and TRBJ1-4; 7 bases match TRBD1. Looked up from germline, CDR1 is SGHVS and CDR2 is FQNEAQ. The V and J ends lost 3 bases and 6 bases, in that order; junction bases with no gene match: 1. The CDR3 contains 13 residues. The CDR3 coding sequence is TGTGCCAGCAGCTTCAGGGGGGATGAAAAACTGTTTTTT. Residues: CASSFRGDEKLFF.

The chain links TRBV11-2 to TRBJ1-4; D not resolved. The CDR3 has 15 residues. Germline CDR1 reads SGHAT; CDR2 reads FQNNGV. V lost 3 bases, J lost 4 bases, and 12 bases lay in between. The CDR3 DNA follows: TGTGCCAGCAGCTTGGAAGGGCGGAATAATGAAAAACTGTTTTTT. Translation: CASSLEGRNNEKLFF. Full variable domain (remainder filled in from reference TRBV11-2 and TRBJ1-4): EAGVAQSPRYKIIEKRQSVAFWCNPISGHATLYWYQQILGQGPKLLIQFQNNGVVDDSQLPKDRFSAERLKGVDSTLKIQPAKLEDSAVYLCASSLEGRNNEKLFFGSGTQLSVL.

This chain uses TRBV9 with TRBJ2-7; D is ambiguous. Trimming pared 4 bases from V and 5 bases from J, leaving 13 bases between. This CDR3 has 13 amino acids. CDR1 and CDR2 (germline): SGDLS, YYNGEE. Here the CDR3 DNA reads TGTGCCAGCAGCCCTCATGGCGGCGACGAGCAGTACTTC. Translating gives CASSPHGGDEQYF. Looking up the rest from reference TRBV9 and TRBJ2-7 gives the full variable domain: DSGVTQTPKHLITATGQRVTLRCSPRSGDLSVYWYQQSLDQGLQFLIQYYNGEERAKGNILERFSAQQFPDLHSELNLSSLELGDSALYFCASSPHGGDEQYFGPGTRLTVT.

In DNA form, the CDR3 reads TGTGCCTGGAGTGTGGGGGGGATGAACACTGAAGCTTTCTTT. It codes for CAWSVGGMNTEAFF. The rearrangement joins TRBV30 to TRBJ1-1, with a tentative D call TRBD1 (5 bases). With 0 bases removed from V and 0 bases from J, the gap between germline ends came to 8 bases. This CDR3 has 14 amino acids. Per the germline V gene, CDR1 is GTSNPN and CDR2 is SVGIG (reference sequence).

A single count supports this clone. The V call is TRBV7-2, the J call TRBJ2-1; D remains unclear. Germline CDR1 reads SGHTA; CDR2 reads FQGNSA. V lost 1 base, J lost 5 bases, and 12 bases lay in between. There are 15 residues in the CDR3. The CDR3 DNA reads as TGTGCCAGCAGCTTAGTACCAACAGATAACAATGAGCAGTTCTTC. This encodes CASSLVPTDNNEQFF.

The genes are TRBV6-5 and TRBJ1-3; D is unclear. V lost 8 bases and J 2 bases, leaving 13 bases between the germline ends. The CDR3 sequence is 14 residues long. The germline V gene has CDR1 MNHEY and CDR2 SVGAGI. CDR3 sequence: CASQISGAGNTIYF. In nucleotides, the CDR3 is TGTGCCAGCCAGATTTCGGGAGCTGGAAACACCATATATTTT.

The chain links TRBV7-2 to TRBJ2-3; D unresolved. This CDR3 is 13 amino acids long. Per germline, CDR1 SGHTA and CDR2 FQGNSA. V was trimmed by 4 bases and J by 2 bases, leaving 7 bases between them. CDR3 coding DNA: TGTGCCAGCAGCTCTGGGGTCACAGATACGCAGTATTTT. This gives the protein CASSSGVTDTQYF.

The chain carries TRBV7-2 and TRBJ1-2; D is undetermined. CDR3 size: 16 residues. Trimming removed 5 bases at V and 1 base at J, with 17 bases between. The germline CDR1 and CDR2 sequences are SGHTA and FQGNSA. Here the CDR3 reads CASSPPGQAINYGYTF. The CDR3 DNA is TGTGCCAGCAGCCCCCCCGGGCAGGCGATTAACTATGGCTACACCTTC.

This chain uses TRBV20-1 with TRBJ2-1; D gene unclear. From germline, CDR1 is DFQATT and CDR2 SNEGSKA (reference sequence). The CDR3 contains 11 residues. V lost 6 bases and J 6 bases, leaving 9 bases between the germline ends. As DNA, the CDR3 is TGCAGTGCGCCACCCCTCAATGAGCAGTTCTTC. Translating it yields CSAPPLNEQFF.

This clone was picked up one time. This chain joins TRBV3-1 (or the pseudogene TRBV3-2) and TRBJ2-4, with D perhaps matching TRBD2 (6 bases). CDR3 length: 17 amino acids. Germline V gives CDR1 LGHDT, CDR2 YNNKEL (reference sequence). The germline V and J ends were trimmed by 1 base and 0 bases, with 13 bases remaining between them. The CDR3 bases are TGTGCCAGCAGCCAAGCCCGGGACTCTATAGCCAAAAACATTCAGTACTTC. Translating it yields CASSQARDSIAKNIQYF.

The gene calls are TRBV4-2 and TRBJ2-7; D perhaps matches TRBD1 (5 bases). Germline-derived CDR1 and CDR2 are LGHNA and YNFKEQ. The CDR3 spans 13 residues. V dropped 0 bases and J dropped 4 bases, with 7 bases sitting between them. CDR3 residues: CASSQDRAYEQYF. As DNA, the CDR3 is TGTGCCAGCAGCCAAGACAGGGCTTACGAGCAGTACTTC.

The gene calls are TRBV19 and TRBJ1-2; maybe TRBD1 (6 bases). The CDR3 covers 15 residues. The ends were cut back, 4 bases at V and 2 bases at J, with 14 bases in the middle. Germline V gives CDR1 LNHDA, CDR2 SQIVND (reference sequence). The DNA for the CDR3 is TGTGCCAGTAGTACCTTTACAGGGATCAACTATGGCTACACCTTC. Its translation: CASSTFTGINYGYTF.

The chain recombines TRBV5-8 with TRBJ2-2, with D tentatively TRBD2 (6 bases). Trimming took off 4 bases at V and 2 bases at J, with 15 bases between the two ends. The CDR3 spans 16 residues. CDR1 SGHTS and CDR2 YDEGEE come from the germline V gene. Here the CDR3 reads CASSAGRGTNTGELFF. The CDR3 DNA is TGTGCCAGCAGCGCTGGTCGGGGGACCAACACCGGGGAGCTGTTTTTT.

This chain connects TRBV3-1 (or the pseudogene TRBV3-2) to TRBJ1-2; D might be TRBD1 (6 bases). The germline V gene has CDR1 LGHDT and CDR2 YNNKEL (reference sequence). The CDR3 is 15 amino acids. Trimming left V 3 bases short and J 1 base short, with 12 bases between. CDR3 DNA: TGTGCCAGCAGCCATATCACAGGGTTTAACTATGGCTACACCTTC. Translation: CASSHITGFNYGYTF.

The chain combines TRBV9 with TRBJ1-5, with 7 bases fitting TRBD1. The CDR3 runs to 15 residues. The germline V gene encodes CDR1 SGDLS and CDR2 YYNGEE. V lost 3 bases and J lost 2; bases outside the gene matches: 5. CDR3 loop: CASSAAGTGNQPQHF. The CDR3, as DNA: TGTGCCAGCAGCGCCGCCGGGACAGGCAATCAGCCCCAGCATTTT.

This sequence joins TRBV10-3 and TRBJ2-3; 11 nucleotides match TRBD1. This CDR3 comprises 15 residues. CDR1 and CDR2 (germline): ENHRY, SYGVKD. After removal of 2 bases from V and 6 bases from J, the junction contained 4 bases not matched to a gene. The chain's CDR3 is CAISEGTGGPDTQYF. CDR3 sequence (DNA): TGTGCCATCAGTGAGGGGACAGGGGGTCCCGATACGCAGTATTTT.

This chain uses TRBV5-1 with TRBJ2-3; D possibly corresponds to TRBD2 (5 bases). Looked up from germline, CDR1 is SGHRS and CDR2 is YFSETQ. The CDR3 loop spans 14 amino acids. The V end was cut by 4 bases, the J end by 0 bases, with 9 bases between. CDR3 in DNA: TGCGCCAGCAGCCTCGAGGGTAGCACAGATACGCAGTATTTT. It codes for CASSLEGSTDTQYF.

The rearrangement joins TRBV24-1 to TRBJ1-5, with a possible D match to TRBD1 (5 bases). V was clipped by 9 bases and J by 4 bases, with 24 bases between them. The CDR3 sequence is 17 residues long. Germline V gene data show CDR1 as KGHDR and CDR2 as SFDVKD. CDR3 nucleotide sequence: TGTGCCACCGCGCCACGGGGCGGGGCAGCCTCTAATCAGCCCCAGCATTTT. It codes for CATAPRGGAASNQPQHF.

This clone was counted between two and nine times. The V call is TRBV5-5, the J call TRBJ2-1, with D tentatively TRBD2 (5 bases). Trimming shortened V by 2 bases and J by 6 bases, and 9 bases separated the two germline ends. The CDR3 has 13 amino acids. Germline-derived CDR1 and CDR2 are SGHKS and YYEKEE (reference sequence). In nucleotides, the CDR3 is TGTGCCAGCAGCTTCTCGGAGGTCAATGAGCAGTTCTTC. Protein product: CASSFSEVNEQFF.

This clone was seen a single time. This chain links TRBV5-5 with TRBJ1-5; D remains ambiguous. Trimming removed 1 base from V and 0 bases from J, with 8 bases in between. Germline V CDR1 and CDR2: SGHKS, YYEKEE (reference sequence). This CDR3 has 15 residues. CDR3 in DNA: TGTGCCAGCAGCTTGTCAGAGATTAGCAATCAGCCCCAGCATTTT. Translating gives CASSLSEISNQPQHF. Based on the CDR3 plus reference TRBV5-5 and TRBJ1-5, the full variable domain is DAGVTQSPTHLIKTRGQQVTLRCSPISGHKSVSWYQQVLGQGPQFIFQYYEKEERGRGNFPDRFSARQFPNYSSELNVNALLLGDSALYLCASSLSEISNQPQHFGDGTRLSIL.

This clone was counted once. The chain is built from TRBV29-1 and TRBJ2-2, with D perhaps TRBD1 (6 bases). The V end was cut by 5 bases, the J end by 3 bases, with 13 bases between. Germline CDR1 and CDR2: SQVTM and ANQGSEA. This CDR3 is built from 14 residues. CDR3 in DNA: TGCAGCGTTTCCGGGACATTTGACACCGGGGAGCTGTTTTTT. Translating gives CSVSGTFDTGELFF.

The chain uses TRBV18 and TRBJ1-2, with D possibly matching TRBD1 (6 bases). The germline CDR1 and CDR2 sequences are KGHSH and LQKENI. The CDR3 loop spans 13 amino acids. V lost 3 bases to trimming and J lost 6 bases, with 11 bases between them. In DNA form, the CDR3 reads TGTGCCAGCTCACCGGACAGTCGGAATGGCTACACCTTC. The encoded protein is CASSPDSRNGYTF.

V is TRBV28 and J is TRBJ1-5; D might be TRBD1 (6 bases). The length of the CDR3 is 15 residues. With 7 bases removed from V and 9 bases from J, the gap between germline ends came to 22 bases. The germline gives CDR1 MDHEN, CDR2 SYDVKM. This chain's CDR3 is CASNTPGHPAAPQHF. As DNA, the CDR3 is TGTGCCAGCAATACTCCGGGACACCCGGCAGCGCCCCAGCATTTT. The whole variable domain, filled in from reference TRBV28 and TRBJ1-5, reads DVKVTQSSRYLVKRTGEKVFLECVQDMDHENMFWYRQDPGLGLRLIYFSYDVKMKEKGDIPEGYSVSREKKERFSLILESASTNQTSMYLCASNTPGHPAAPQHFGDGTRLSIL.

CDR3 residues: CASSFLGAGTEAFF. In nucleotides, the CDR3 is TGTGCCAGCAGTTTTCTTGGGGCGGGCACTGAAGCTTTCTTT. The rearrangement uses TRBV28 and TRBJ1-1; D possibly corresponds to TRBD1 (5 bases). Germline lookup yields CDR1 MDHEN and CDR2 SYDVKM. CDR3 length equals 14 residues. Trimming stripped 3 bases from V and 4 bases from J, with 12 bases between.

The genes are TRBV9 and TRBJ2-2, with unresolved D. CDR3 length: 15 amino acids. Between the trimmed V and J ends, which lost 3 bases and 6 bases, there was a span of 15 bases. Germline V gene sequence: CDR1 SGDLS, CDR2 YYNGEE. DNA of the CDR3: TGTGCCAGCAGCGCCGACCAAGGCAAGCCCGGGGAGCTGTTTTTT. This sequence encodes CASSADQGKPGELFF.

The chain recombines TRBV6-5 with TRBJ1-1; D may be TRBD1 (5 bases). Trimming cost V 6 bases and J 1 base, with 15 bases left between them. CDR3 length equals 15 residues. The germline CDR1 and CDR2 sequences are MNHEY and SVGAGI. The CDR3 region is CASSLTAPENTEAFF. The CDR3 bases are TGTGCCAGCAGCTTGACAGCCCCTGAGAACACTGAAGCTTTCTTT.

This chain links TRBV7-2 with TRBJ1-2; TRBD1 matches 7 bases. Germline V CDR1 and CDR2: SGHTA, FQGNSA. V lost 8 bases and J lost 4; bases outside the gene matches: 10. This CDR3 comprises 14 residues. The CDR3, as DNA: TGTGCCAGCGCCTCGCGACAGGGAGTCTATGGCTACACCTTC. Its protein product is CASASRQGVYGYTF.